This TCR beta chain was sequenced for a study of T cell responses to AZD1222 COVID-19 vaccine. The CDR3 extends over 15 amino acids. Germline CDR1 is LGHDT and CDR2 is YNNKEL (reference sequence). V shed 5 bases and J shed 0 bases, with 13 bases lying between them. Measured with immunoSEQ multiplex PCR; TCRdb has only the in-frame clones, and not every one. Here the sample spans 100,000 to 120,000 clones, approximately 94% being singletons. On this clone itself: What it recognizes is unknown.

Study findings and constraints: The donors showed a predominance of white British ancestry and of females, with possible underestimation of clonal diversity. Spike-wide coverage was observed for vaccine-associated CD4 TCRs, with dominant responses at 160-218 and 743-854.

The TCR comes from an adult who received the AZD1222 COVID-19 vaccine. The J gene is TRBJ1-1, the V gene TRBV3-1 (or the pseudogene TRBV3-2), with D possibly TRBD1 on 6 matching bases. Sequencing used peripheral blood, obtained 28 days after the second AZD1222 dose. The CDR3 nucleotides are TGTGCCAGCAGCGAAACCCAGGGGATGAACACTGAAGCTTTCTTT. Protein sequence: CASSETQGMNTEAFF.